Below, 24 T cell receptor beta chains from the same sample are listed, as sequenced in a study of T cells expressing NK-cell markers. Following a re-call of the 5' RACE reads, TCRdb has one entry per CDR3 protein and lacks DNA. The repertoire shows approximately 440,000 distinct CDR3 sequences; the top ten hold over 1.3%. Sequencing input: blood T cells: a sorted CD56 or NKG2C T cell subset, CD4+ or CD8+ T cells, or bulk PBMC T cells (not recorded which). All receptors come from a woman aged 45-65 years in good health.

This chain uses TRBV7-6 with TRBJ2-2; no DNA is available, so the TRBD1 call from TCRdb remains unchecked. The CDR3 is 17 amino acids. Germline V gene sequence: CDR1 SGHVS, CDR2 FNYEAQ. CDR3: CASSLKSGGIVTGELFF.

The CDR3 is CASSEGHEQFF. The gene calls are TRBV9 and TRBJ2-1; TCRdb lists TRBD1, though no DNA is available to test this call. CDR1 and CDR2 from the germline V gene are SGDLS and YYNGEE. The CDR3 consists of 11 residues.

The chain employs TRBV12-3 or TRBV12-4 and TRBJ2-7. The CDR3 is 14 amino acids. CDR3: CASSFTRRNYEQYF.

This chain uses TRBV5-1 with TRBJ2-7; TCRdb selects TRBD1, and the lack of DNA leaves this call unchecked. The CDR3 sequence is 14 residues long. Germline V gene data show CDR1 as SGHRS and CDR2 as YFSETQ. The CDR3 sequence is CASSLEGQGNEQYF.

The J gene is TRBJ2-3, the V gene TRBV12-3 or TRBV12-4. CDR3 length: 14 residues. The chain's CDR3 is CASSSDNSTDTQYF.

The gene calls are TRBV6-6 and TRBJ2-1. The CDR3 consists of 12 residues. Per the germline V gene, CDR1 is MNHNY and CDR2 is SVGAGI (reference sequence). This CDR3 reads CASSFPLDEQFF.

The chain combines TRBV20-1 with TRBJ2-1; as DNA is missing, the TRBD1 call by TCRdb cannot be tested. CDR3 size: 15 residues. CDR1 DFQATT and CDR2 SNEGSKA come from the germline V gene (reference sequence). CDR3 region: CSASGTVFSYNEQFF.

This chain uses TRBV20-1 with TRBJ2-1; no DNA is available, so the TRBD1 call from TCRdb remains unchecked. The CDR3 spans 14 residues. Per the germline V gene, CDR1 is DFQATT and CDR2 is SNEGSKA (reference sequence). The CDR3: CSAAGTLIYNEQFF.

CDR3 protein: CASSLDPLTANYGYTF. The rearrangement uses TRBV7-8 and TRBJ1-2. Germline values: CDR1 SGHVS, CDR2 FQNEAQ. CDR3 length: 16 amino acids.

The V and J genes are TRBV10-1 and TRBJ2-1. The CDR3 sequence is 15 residues long. Germline-derived CDR1 and CDR2 are WNHNN and SYGVQD (reference sequence). CDR3 region: CASSDWMSSYNEQFF.

The chain recombines TRBV12-3 or TRBV12-4 with TRBJ1-3; TCRdb lists TRBD1, though no DNA is available to test this call. CDR3 length: 17 residues. The chain's CDR3 is CASSTRTGENSGNTIYF.

This chain joins TRBV6-6 and TRBJ1-1. Germline values: CDR1 MNHNY, CDR2 SVGAGI (reference sequence). The CDR3 is 15 residues long. CDR3 in amino acids: CASSSVFGGNTEAFF.

The rearrangement links TRBV5-5 to TRBJ2-7; as DNA is missing, the TRBD1 call by TCRdb cannot be tested. Germline V CDR1 and CDR2: SGHKS, YYEKEE (reference sequence). This CDR3 region has 15 residues. The CDR3: CASSLIGTGYDEQYF.

The CDR3 sequence is CASMPSGRLFDEQFF. The V call is TRBV7-8, the J call TRBJ2-1; TCRdb's assignment of TRBD2 cannot be checked, as there is no DNA. The CDR3 loop spans 15 amino acids. The germline gives CDR1 SGHVS, CDR2 FQNEAQ.

The CDR3 region is CASSLSESGEAFF. The rearrangement links TRBV5-6 to TRBJ1-1. Germline values: CDR1 SGHDT, CDR2 YYEEEE. The CDR3 has 13 amino acids.

The CDR3 reads CASSSDRATSYGYTF. This sequence joins TRBV6-5 and TRBJ1-2; TCRdb outputs TRBD1, but without DNA this stays unchecked. The CDR3 loop spans 15 amino acids. Germline loops: CDR1 MNHEY, CDR2 SVGAGI.

The chain employs TRBV14 and TRBJ1-2. CDR1 and CDR2 from the germline V gene are SGHDN and FVKESK. The CDR3 is 12 amino acids. The CDR3 reads CASSQASRGYTF. Filled out from reference TRBV14 and TRBJ1-2, the complete variable domain reads EAGVTQFPSHSVIEKGQTVTLRCDPISGHDNLYWYRRVMGKEIKFLLHFVKESKQDESGMPNNRFLAERTGGTYSTLKVQPAELEDSGVYFCASSQASRGYTFGSGTRLTVV.

This sequence joins TRBV5-6 and TRBJ2-5; without DNA, the TCRdb call of TRBD1 cannot be checked. CDR1 SGHDT and CDR2 YYEEEE come from the germline V gene. CDR3 length: 16 residues. CDR3 sequence reads: CASSSRDREIQETQYF.

The genes are TRBV20-1 and TRBJ1-6. The germline gives CDR1 DFQATT, CDR2 SNEGSKA (reference sequence). The CDR3 contains 12 residues. The chain's CDR3 is CSARRANSPLHF.

V gene TRBV12-3 or TRBV12-4 combines with J gene TRBJ1-1. The CDR3 is made up of 15 amino acids. This CDR3 is CASKPSRRMNTEAFF.

J is TRBJ2-3 and V is TRBV11-3; there is no DNA to check the TCRdb D call of TRBD1. Germline-derived CDR1 and CDR2 are SGHNT and YENEEA. CDR3 length: 14 amino acids. The CDR3 spells CASSLSPGRDTQYF.

This chain uses TRBV19 with TRBJ2-7; TCRdb lists TRBD2, though no DNA is available to test this call. The CDR3 has 14 residues. Germline CDR1 reads LNHDA; CDR2 reads SQIVND (reference sequence). Here the CDR3 reads CASRGLAGLGEQYF.

The J gene is TRBJ2-5, the V gene TRBV5-1; without DNA, the TCRdb call of TRBD1 cannot be checked. The germline gives CDR1 SGHRS, CDR2 YFSETQ. This CDR3 is 14 amino acids long. This CDR3 is CASSWDRQKETQYF.

This chain links TRBV6-5 with TRBJ2-4; TCRdb lists TRBD1, though no DNA is available to test this call. Germline V gene data show CDR1 as MNHEY and CDR2 as SVGAGI. The CDR3 totals 17 residues. CDR3: CASSSPRSGQYKNIQYF.